The subject of this entry is one T cell receptor (beta chain). Its specificity is unknown. This sample is part of a study of OX40 agonist ivuxolimab in advanced cancers. Study background: Partial responses occurred in Three dose-escalation patients, one with hepatocellular carcinoma and two with cutaneous melanoma. General study findings and limits: Dosing at 0.1 to 3.0 mg/kg was accompanied by clonal expansion of CD4+ and CD8+ blood T cells by week 6.

Trimming cost V 0 bases and J 4 bases, with 10 bases left between them. In germline, CDR1 is SGHNT, CDR2 YYREEE (reference sequence). This CDR3 spans 15 amino acids. Sequenced by immunoSEQ multiplex PCR; TCRdb stores in-frame clones only, minus some. The repertoire consists of about 64,000 clones, with 75% to 90% occurring once and the leading ten covering approximately 2.4%. This chain uses TRBV5-4 with TRBJ1-4; a weak D match, TRBD1 (5 bases). The origin of this receptor is an adult with an advanced solid tumor such as melanoma, head and neck, liver or kidney cancer. Sequenced here: CD4+ or CD8+ T cells sorted from blood, sampled in a trial of the OX40 agonist ivuxolimab. This chain's CDR3 is CASSLAGNGNEKLFF. The DNA for the CDR3 is TGTGCCAGCAGCTTGGCAGGGAACGGTAATGAAAAACTGTTTTTT.